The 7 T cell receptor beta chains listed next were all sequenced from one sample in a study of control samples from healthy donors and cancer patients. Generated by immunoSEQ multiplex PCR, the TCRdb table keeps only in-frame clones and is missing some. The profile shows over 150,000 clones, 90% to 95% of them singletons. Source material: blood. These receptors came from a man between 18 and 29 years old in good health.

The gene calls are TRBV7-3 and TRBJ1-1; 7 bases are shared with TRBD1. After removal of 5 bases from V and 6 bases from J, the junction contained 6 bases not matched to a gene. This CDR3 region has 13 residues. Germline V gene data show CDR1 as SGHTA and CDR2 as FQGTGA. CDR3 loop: CASSPDRWAEAFF. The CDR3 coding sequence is TGTGCCAGCAGCCCGGACAGGTGGGCTGAAGCTTTCTTT.

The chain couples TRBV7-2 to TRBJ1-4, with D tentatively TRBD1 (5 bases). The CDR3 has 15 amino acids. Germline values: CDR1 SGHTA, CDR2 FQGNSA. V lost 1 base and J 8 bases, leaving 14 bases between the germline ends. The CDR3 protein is CASSLVGQGGEKLFF. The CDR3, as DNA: TGTGCCAGCAGCTTAGTAGGCCAGGGTGGGGAAAAACTGTTTTTT.

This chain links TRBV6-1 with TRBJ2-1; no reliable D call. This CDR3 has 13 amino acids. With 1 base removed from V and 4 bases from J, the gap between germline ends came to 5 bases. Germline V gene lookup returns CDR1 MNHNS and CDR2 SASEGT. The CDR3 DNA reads TGTGCCAGCAGTGAAGACAGTTACAATGAGCAGTTCTTC. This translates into CASSEDSYNEQFF.

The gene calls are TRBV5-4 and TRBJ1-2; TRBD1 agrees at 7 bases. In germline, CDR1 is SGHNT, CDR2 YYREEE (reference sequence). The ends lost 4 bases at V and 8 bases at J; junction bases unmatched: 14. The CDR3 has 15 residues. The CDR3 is CASSPRLGQSPGYTF. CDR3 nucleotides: TGTGCCAGCAGCCCCCGTCTGGGACAGTCCCCCGGCTACACCTTC.

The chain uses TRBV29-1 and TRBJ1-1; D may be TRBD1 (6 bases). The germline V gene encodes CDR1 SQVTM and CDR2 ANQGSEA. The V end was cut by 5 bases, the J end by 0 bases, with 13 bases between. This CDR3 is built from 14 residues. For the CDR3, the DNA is TGCAGCGTTTCTGGACAGTTCATGAACACTGAAGCTTTCTTT. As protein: CSVSGQFMNTEAFF.

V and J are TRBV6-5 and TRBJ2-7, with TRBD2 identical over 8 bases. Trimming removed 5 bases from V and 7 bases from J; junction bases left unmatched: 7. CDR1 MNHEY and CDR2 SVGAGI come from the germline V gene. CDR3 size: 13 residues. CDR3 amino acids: CASSRGGSGEQYF. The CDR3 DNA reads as TGTGCCAGCAGTCGGGGGGGATCGGGTGAGCAGTACTTC.

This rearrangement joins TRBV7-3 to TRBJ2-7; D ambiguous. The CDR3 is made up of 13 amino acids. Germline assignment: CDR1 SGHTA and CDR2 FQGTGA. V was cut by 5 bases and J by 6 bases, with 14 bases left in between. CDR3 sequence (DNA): TGTGCCAGCAGCCCTGACCCTCTGGGCGAGCAGTACTTC. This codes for CASSPDPLGEQYF.